A selection of T cell receptor beta chains follows, all from one sample in a study of T cell repertoires in cytomegalovirus infection. MiXCR, applied by TCRdb to the reads, yields one record per CDR3 protein. The table includes about 360,000 distinct CDR3 sequences, around a sixth detected once. Sequencing used PBMCs. Every receptor here comes from a human donor in good health (CMV status not recorded). Some clones in this sample may be carry-over from other donors' samples. The CDR3 runs from the conserved cysteine through the conserved F or W. Fields, in order: V gene, J gene, CDR3 protein.

v_gene: TRBV3-1; j_gene: TRBJ2-7; CDR3aa: CASSPQRARDPTYEQYF
v_gene: TRBV7-8; j_gene: TRBJ1-4; CDR3aa: CASSKFVGVEVEKLFF
v_gene: TRBV7-2; j_gene: TRBJ2-5; CDR3aa: CASSAGAGETQYF
v_gene: TRBV6-5; j_gene: TRBJ2-1; CDR3aa: CASSRRGPQGNNEQFF
v_gene: TRBV5-5; j_gene: TRBJ2-3; CDR3aa: CASSTTTTDTQYF
v_gene: TRBV6-5; j_gene: TRBJ1-2; CDR3aa: CASGTAGGALDYGYTF
v_gene: TRBV30; j_gene: TRBJ2-5; CDR3aa: CAWSVPRGTEETQYF
v_gene: TRBV7-2; j_gene: TRBJ1-3; CDR3aa: CASSSQHWPSGNTIYF
v_gene: TRBV11-2; j_gene: TRBJ2-1; CDR3aa: CASSLGEGPDNEQFF
v_gene: TRBV14; j_gene: TRBJ1-1; CDR3aa: CASSQDYGWAFF
v_gene: TRBV20-1; j_gene: TRBJ2-4; CDR3aa: CSARDIHPNF
v_gene: TRBV7-9; j_gene: TRBJ2-7; CDR3aa: CASSLEKLGVYEQYF
v_gene: TRBV10-3; j_gene: TRBJ2-7; CDR3aa: CAISGDRLSYEQYF
v_gene: TRBV7-2; j_gene: TRBJ2-5; CDR3aa: CASSQVDQETQYF
v_gene: TRBV3-1; j_gene: TRBJ1-6; CDR3aa: CASSSTGEYNSPLHF
v_gene: TRBV29-1; j_gene: TRBJ2-3; CDR3aa: CSVLNREQGVVTQYF
v_gene: TRBV5-4; j_gene: TRBJ1-1; CDR3aa: CASSRGTVNTEAFF
v_gene: TRBV11-2; j_gene: TRBJ1-1; CDR3aa: CASSIFMNTEAFF
v_gene: TRBV20-1; j_gene: TRBJ2-3; CDR3aa: CSALRLTSTDTQYF
v_gene: TRBV6-6; j_gene: TRBJ2-7; CDR3aa: CASSKLTSGRGEQYF
v_gene: TRBV20-1; j_gene: TRBJ2-2; CDR3aa: CSAQSGGPGTGELFF
v_gene: TRBV6-5; j_gene: TRBJ2-4; CDR3aa: CASSYSTGATKNIQYF
v_gene: TRBV28; j_gene: TRBJ1-5; CDR3aa: CASSLGLEWDQPQHF